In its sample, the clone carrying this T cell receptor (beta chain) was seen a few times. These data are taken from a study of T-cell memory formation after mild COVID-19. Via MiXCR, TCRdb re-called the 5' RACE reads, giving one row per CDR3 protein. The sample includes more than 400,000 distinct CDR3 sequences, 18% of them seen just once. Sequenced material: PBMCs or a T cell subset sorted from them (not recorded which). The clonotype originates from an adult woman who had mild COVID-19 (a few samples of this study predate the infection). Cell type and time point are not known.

In DNA form, the CDR3 reads TGCAGTGCTAGACGGCGGGAGGGCCGGGGTGAGCAGTTCTTC. Protein sequence: CSARRREGRGEQFF. The V call is TRBV20-1, the J call TRBJ2-1; TRBD2 aligns across 9 bases. The germline gives CDR1 DFQATT, CDR2 SNEGSKA (reference sequence). The CDR3 is 14 residues long. V was clipped by 2 bases and J by 9 bases; unmatched bases: 8.